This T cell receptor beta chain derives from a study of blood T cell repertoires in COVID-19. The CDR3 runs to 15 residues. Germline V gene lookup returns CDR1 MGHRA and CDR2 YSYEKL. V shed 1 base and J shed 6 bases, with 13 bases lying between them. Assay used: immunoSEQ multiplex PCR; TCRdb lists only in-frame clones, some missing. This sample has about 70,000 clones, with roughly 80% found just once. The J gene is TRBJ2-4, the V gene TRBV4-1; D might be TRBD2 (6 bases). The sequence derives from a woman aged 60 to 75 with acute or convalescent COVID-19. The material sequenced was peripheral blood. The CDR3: CASSQVGTLGNIQYF. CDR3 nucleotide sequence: TGCGCCAGCAGCCAAGTTGGGACTTTGGGAAACATTCAGTACTTC.